This TCR beta chain was sequenced in a study of T cells after yellow fever vaccination. TCRdb used MiXCR to reprocess the 5' RACE reads, holding one entry per CDR3 protein. This sample has around 310,000 distinct CDR3 sequences, with less than 4.5% found just once. Losses at the gene ends were 2 bases for V and 13 bases for J; bases not matched to a gene: 6. Per the germline V gene, CDR1 is KGHDR and CDR2 is SFDVKD. The CDR3 length is 13 residues. This clonotype was detected many times. The chain couples TRBV24-1 to TRBJ2-1; 8 bases are a match to TRBD1. The source is a man aged 18-30 years who received the YFV17D yellow fever vaccine. The source was PBMCs, collected on the day of the yellow fever booster vaccination. The CDR3 DNA reads as TGTGCCACCAGTGATTGGGACAGGCAAATTCAGTTCTTC. This codes for CATSDWDRQIQFF.